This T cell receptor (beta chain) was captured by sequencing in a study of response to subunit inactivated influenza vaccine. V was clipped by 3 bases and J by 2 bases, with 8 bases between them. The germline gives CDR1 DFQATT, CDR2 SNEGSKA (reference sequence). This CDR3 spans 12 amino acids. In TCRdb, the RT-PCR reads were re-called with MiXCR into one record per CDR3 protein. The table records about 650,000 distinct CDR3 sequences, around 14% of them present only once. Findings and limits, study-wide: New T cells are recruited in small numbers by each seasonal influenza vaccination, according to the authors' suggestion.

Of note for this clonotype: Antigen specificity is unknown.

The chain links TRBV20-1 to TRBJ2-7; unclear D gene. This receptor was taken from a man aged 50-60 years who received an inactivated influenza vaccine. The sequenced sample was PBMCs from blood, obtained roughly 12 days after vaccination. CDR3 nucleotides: TGCAGTGCTAGGAAGAGCACCTACGAGCAGTACTTC. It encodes CSARKSTYEQYF.